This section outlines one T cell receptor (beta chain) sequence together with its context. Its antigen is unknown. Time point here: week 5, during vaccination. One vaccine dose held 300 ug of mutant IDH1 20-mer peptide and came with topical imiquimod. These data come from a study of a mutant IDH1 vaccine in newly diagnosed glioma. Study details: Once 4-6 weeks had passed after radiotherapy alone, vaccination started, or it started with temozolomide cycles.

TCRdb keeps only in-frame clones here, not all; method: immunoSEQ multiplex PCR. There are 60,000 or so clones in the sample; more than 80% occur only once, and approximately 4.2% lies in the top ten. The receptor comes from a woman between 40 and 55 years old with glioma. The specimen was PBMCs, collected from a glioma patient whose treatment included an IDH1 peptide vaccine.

As DNA, the CDR3 is TGTGCCATCAGTGGAGCGACTGCAGGGACAGGAGACTATGGCTACACCTTC. Its translation is CAISGATAGTGDYGYTF. The V gene is TRBV10-3, the J gene TRBJ1-2, with TRBD1 matching 8 bases. The CDR3 length is 17 residues. J gave up 3 bases and V 4 bases, and 13 bases lay outside the gene matches. Germline CDR1 is ENHRY and CDR2 is SYGVKD.